This T cell receptor beta chain was retrieved from a study of spatial heterogeneity in lung cancer. On the study more broadly: Raw reads contained each unique TCR and UMI combination more than ten times on average.

This clonotype was picked up many times. Its antigen remains unknown. General observations from the study: Tumoral mutation counts were tracked by counts of expanded intratumoral alpha and beta TCRs. The study estimated about 7.3% alpha and roughly 14% beta chain coverage of tumor T cells.

V gave up 3 bases and J gave up 4 bases, with 12 bases separating them. The germline CDR1 and CDR2 sequences are MNHNS and SASEGT. The CDR3 is made up of 15 amino acids. Documented time point: sample taken at primary tumor resection. Samples were donated by 72 untreated early-stage non-small cell lung cancer patients. TCRdb re-derived calls from the 5' RACE reads in MiXCR, one entry per CDR3 protein. The sample includes 15,000 or so distinct CDR3 sequences, approximately 5% of them seen just once. The chain joins TRBV6-1 to TRBJ1-4; no clear D. The TCR sequence derives from a male donor with early-stage non-small cell lung cancer. Sample: lung tumor tissue, taken at surgery. The CDR3 region is CASSDRRPGNEKLFF. CDR3 DNA sequence: TGTGCCAGCAGTGACAGACGGCCGGGTAATGAAAAACTGTTTTTT.